Sequencing of this T cell receptor (beta chain) was carried out in a study of cytomegalovirus exposure and HLA in healthy donors. Whole-study context: Samples from HLA-typed donors yielded around 79 million unique TCRs in an early data release.

The PCR used 60 Vbeta and 13 Jbeta primers. Data came from immunoSEQ multiplex PCR; TCRdb stores just in-frame clones and leaves some out. The table records approximately 200,000 clones, around 80% of them present only once. Study conclusions and caveats: The majority of TCR sequences were rare, yet some public TCRs appeared in many donors. In a later analysis, common viral pathogens appeared linked to several of the most significant clusters. More clonal expansion characterized HLA-associated TCR beta chains than equally common others in a later analysis.

Of note for this clone: Its specificity is unknown.

The germline V gene has CDR1 SEHNR and CDR2 FQNEAQ (reference sequence). This CDR3 is built from 13 residues. Trimming shortened V by 5 bases and J by 2 bases, and 9 bases separated the two germline ends. This receptor was taken from a man aged 40-49 years in good health and CMV-seronegative. The chain combines TRBV7-9 with TRBJ2-5, with a tentative D call TRBD1 (6 bases). Sequenced input: PBMCs. CDR3 residues: CASSPDSQETQYF. In DNA, the CDR3 is TGTGCCAGCAGCCCGGACAGTCAAGAGACCCAGTACTTC.